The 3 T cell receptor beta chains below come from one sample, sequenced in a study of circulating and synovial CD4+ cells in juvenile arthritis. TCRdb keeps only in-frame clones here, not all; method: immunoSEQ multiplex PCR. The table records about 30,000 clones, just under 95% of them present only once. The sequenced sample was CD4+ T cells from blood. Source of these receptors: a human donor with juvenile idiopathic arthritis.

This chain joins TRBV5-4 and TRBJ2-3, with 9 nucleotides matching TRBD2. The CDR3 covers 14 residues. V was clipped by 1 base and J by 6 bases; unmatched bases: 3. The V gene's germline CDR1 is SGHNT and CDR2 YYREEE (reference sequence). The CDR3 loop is CASSLRREGDTQYF. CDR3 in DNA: TGTGCCAGCAGCTTGAGGCGGGAGGGGGATACGCAGTATTTT.

The CDR3 loop is CASSYGRDNQPQHF. Written as DNA, the CDR3 is TGTGCCAGCAGTTACGGACGGGACAATCAGCCCCAGCATTTT. The chain links TRBV27 to TRBJ1-5; unclear D gene. This CDR3 has 14 residues. The V end was cut by 4 bases, the J end by 3 bases, with 10 bases between. Germline V gives CDR1 MNHEY, CDR2 SMNVEV (reference sequence).

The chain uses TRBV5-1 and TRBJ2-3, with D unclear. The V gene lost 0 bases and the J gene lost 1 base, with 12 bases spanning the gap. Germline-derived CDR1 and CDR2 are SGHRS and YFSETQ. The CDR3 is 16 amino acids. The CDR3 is CASSLGVGQRTDTQYF. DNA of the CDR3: TGCGCCAGCAGCTTGGGCGTTGGGCAGCGCACAGATACGCAGTATTTT.